This is a list of T cell receptor beta chains from one sample in a study of T cells in localized non-small cell lung cancer. Profiled with immunoSEQ multiplex PCR; TCRdb holds only in-frame clones, not every one. The table records about 2,600 clones, about a quarter of them present only once. The sample here was normal lung tissue next to the tumor, taken before any cancer treatment. These receptors were collected from a man aged 40 to 75 with stage II lung adenocarcinoma. Each CDR3 is given with its conserved first and last residue. A D gene is named only where the DNA matches it firmly. The size entry is marked missing in some rows and otherwise reads once, few, many or a size class.

TRBV19	.	.	TRBJ2-1	CASSIEGISYNEQFF	TGTGCCAGTAGTATAGAGGGTATATCCTACAATGAGCAGTTCTTC
TRBV6-1	.	TRBD2	TRBJ2-3	CASSEGGGADTQYF	TGTGCCAGCAGTGAAGGCGGGGGGGCAGATACGCAGTATTTT
TRBV6-8	few	TRBD2	TRBJ2-1	CASSETSGGGDEQFF	TGTGCCAGCAGTGAGACTAGCGGGGGCGGGGATGAGCAGTTCTTC
TRBV11-3	few	TRBD1	TRBJ2-1	CASSLDVDRAGEQFF	TGTGCCAGCAGCTTAGATGTCGACAGGGCGGGTGAGCAGTTCTTC
TRBV6-8	.	TRBD1	TRBJ2-2	CASSDPDRGQTGELFF	TGTGCCAGCAGTGACCCGGACAGGGGGCAAACCGGGGAGCTGTTTTTT
TRBV11-3	.	TRBD2	TRBJ2-3	CASSLARGGSTDTQYF	TGTGCCAGCAGCTTGGCCCGGGGGGGGAGCACAGATACGCAGTATTTT
TRBV9	.	TRBD2	TRBJ2-5	CASSPSGGALQETQYF	TGTGCCAGCAGTCCAAGCGGGGGGGCCCTCCAAGAGACCCAGTACTTC
TRBV7-1	.	.	TRBJ2-3	CASSIVPRDTQYF	TGTGCCAGCAGCATCGTCCCCCGAGATACGCAGTATTTT
TRBV9	few	TRBD1	TRBJ1-3	CASSSYRDRGSGNTIYF	TGTGCCAGCAGCTCTTACCGGGACAGGGGGTCTGGAAACACCATATATTTT
TRBV11-3	.	.	TRBJ1-4	CASSYLAGAGENEKLFF	TGTGCCAGCAGCTATCTCGCCGGGGCAGGGGAGAATGAAAAACTGTTTTTT
TRBV28	.	.	TRBJ2-3	CASSPPRDPQYF	TGTGCCAGCAGCCCACCCCGGGATCCGCAGTATTTT
TRBV6-8	medium-sized	TRBD1	TRBJ1-5	CASSTRGAHRGNQPQHF	TGTGCCAGCAGTACACGGGGGGCCCACAGGGGGAATCAGCCCCAGCATTTT
TRBV29-1	.	TRBD1	TRBJ2-1	CSVVSGQGAYEQFF	TGCAGCGTTGTTTCTGGACAGGGGGCCTATGAGCAGTTCTTC
TRBV6-8	medium-sized	.	TRBJ1-4	CASSRAQAANEKLFF	TGTGCCAGCAGTCGGGCCCAGGCAGCTAATGAAAAACTGTTTTTT
TRBV11-3	medium-sized	TRBD1	TRBJ1-2	CASSYTGTGEHGYTF	TGTGCCAGCAGCTACACCGGGACAGGGGAACATGGCTACACCTTC
TRBV18	.	.	TRBJ1-1	CASSPANFNTEAFF	TGTGCCAGCTCACCAGCGAACTTCAACACTGAAGCTTTCTTT
TRBV19	.	TRBD1	TRBJ2-6	CASSRDRSLSGANVLTF	TGTGCCAGTAGCCGGGACAGGTCCCTCTCTGGGGCCAACGTCCTGACTTTC
TRBV1	few	.	TRBJ2-7	CASSVIPGTALGEQYF	TGCGCCAGCAGCGTCATACCCGGGACGGCGCTCGGGGAGCAGTACTTC
TRBV10-2	medium-sized	TRBD1	TRBJ2-3	CAAAVIRDRVEADTQYF	TGCGCCGCAGCGGTAATCCGGGACAGGGTGGAGGCCGATACGCAGTATTTT
TRBV7-6	medium-sized	TRBD2	TRBJ2-3	CASSRSSGGAQDTQYF	TGTGCCAGCAGCCGATCTAGCGGGGGGGCCCAAGATACGCAGTATTTT
TRBV6-4	few	.	TRBJ1-2	CASIRTPDAIF	TGTGCCAGCATAAGGACGCCGGACGCCATCTTC
TRBV6-8	.	TRBD1	TRBJ1-4	CASSPWTGSNEKLFF	TGTGCCAGCAGTCCATGGACAGGGTCTAATGAAAAACTGTTTTTT
TRBV6-8	few	TRBD1	TRBJ2-5	CASSYSQGARQETQYF	TGTGCCAGCAGTTACTCCCAGGGGGCAAGACAAGAGACCCAGTACTTC
TRBV11-3	few	TRBD2	TRBJ2-5	CASSLGGGSGETQYF	TGTGCCAGCAGCTTAGGCGGGGGAAGTGGGGAGACCCAGTACTTC
TRBV14	.	.	TRBJ2-7	CASSVNYEQYF	TGTGCCAGCAGCGTTAACTACGAGCAGTACTTC
TRBV5-1	.	.	TRBJ1-1	CASSLGPRRDTEAFF	TGCGCCAGCAGCTTGGGACCCAGGAGGGACACTGAAGCTTTCTTT
TRBV6-7	few	.	TRBJ2-5	CASSRPHRKPETQYF	TGTGCCAGCAGCCGGCCTCATAGGAAGCCAGAGACCCAGTACTTC
TRBV10-3	few	.	TRBJ1-2	CAISEGHHGYTF	TGTGCCATCAGTGAGGGGCATCATGGCTACACCTTC
TRBV6-8	.	.	TRBJ1-2	CASSYLPIRGVHGYTF	TGTGCCAGCAGTTACCTGCCCATAAGGGGGGTCCATGGCTACACCTTC
TRBV6-8	.	TRBD1	TRBJ1-2	CASRATGVNYGYTF	TGTGCCAGCAGAGCGACAGGGGTCAACTATGGCTACACCTTC
TRBV19	.	TRBD1	TRBJ1-5	CASSGTGEATPQHF	TGTGCCAGTAGTGGAACAGGGGAGGCAACGCCCCAGCATTTT
TRBV6-8	medium-sized	.	TRBJ2-6	CASEYSGANVLTF	TGTGCCAGCGAGTACTCTGGGGCCAACGTCCTGACTTTC
TRBV19	.	TRBD1	TRBJ1-3	CASRPGQLSSGNTIYF	TGTGCCAGTAGGCCGGGACAGCTAAGCTCTGGAAACACCATATATTTT
TRBV11-3	.	.	TRBJ1-3	CASSLRQTGNTIYF	TGTGCCAGCAGCCTAAGACAGACTGGAAACACCATATATTTT
TRBV6-8	few	.	TRBJ2-1	CASSGTGEYNEQFF	TGTGCCAGCAGCGGTACTGGGGAGTACAATGAGCAGTTCTTC
TRBV11-3	.	.	TRBJ2-2	CASSPRQKNTGELFF	TGTGCCAGCAGCCCACGACAGAAGAACACCGGGGAGCTGTTTTTT
TRBV6-8	.	.	TRBJ2-1	CASSPATGTTMWDEQFF	TGTGCCAGCAGTCCCGCTACCGGGACCACTATGTGGGATGAGCAGTTCTTC
TRBV10-2	large	.	TRBJ2-1	CASSDEAGRAEQFF	TGCGCCAGCAGTGACGAGGCAGGGCGAGCTGAGCAGTTCTTC
TRBV15	.	.	TRBJ1-5	CATSRERGNQPQHF	TGTGCCACCAGCAGAGAAAGGGGGAATCAGCCCCAGCATTTT
TRBV28	few	TRBD1	TRBJ1-1	CASSLSSQGLTEAFF	TGTGCCAGCAGTTTATCGTCACAGGGGCTTACTGAAGCTTTCTTT
TRBV6-8	few	.	TRBJ1-1	CASSYSPGTNTEAFF	TGTGCCAGCAGTTACTCGCCAGGAACAAACACTGAAGCTTTCTTT
TRBV11-3	.	.	TRBJ1-2	CASSYAGQTTRGYTF	TGTGCCAGCAGCTACGCCGGGCAAACGACGCGGGGCTACACCTTC
TRBV6-8	few	.	TRBJ1-1	CASSEPLGSSGPAFF	TGTGCCAGCAGTGAGCCCCTTGGGAGTTCGGGCCCAGCTTTCTTT
TRBV6-8	few	.	TRBJ2-3	CAIQSPSTDTQYF	TGTGCCATCCAGAGTCCCTCCACAGATACGCAGTATTTT
TRBV19	.	TRBD2	TRBJ2-2	CASRTSGARRTGELFF	TGTGCCAGTAGGACTAGCGGGGCGAGGAGAACCGGGGAGCTGTTTTTT
TRBV29-1	large	TRBD1	TRBJ1-1	CSGDRGRSEAFF	TGCAGTGGAGACAGGGGGCGGTCTGAAGCTTTCTTT
TRBV11-3	many	.	TRBJ1-1	CASSLVVGQDPEAFF	TGTGCCAGCAGCTTGGTAGTGGGGCAGGACCCTGAAGCTTTCTTT
TRBV14	few	TRBD2	TRBJ2-3	CASSRMGLAGTDTQYF	TGTGCCAGCAGCCGCATGGGACTAGCGGGGACAGATACGCAGTATTTT
TRBV11-3	few	TRBD1	TRBJ1-5	CASSSGTGYQPQHF	TGTGCCAGCAGCTCGGGGACAGGGTATCAGCCCCAGCATTTT
TRBV11-3	.	.	TRBJ1-6	CASSLDGGERSPLHF	TGTGCCAGCAGCTTAGATGGCGGGGAGCGATCACCCCTCCACTTT
TRBV11-3	medium-sized	.	TRBJ1-3	CASSLGGGGAGNTIYF	TGTGCCAGCAGCTTAGGCGGCGGAGGGGCTGGAAACACCATATATTTT
TRBV6-8	few	TRBD2	TRBJ2-2	CASSPRTSGTGELFF	TGTGCCAGCAGCCCCAGGACTAGCGGCACCGGGGAGCTGTTTTTT